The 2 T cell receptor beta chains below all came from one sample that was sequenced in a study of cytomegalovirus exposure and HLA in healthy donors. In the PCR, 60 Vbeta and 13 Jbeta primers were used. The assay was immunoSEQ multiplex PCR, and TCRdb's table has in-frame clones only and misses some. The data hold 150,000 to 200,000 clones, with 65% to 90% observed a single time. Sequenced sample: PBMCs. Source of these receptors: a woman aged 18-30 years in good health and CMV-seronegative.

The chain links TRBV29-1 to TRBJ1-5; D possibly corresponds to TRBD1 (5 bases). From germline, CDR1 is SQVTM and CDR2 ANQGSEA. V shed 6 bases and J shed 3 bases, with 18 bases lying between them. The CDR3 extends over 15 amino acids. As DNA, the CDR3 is TGCAGCGTCGGTTTCGACAGTGGACCCAATCAGCCCCAGCATTTT. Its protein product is CSVGFDSGPNQPQHF.

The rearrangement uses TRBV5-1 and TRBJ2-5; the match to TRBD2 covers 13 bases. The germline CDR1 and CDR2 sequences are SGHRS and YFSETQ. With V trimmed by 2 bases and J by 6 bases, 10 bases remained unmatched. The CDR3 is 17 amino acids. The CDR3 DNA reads TGCGCCAGCAGCTTATTTTCCGGGACTAGCGGGACTAAGACCCAGTACTTC. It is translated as CASSLFSGTSGTKTQYF.